This TCR beta chain was documented in a study of OX40 agonist ivuxolimab in advanced cancers. Germline V gives CDR1 KGHSH, CDR2 LQKENI. J gave up 0 bases and V 3 bases, and 4 bases lay outside the gene matches. CDR3 size: 15 residues. The repertoire was sequenced with immunoSEQ multiplex PCR; TCRdb's copy has only in-frame clones and lacks some. The data show about 94,000 clones, roughly 84% seen once. The TCR was taken from an adult with an advanced solid tumor such as melanoma, head and neck, liver or kidney cancer. This sequence joins TRBV18 and TRBJ1-2; 7 nucleotides agree with TRBD1. Sequencing was performed on CD4+ or CD8+ T cells sorted from blood, taken in a trial of the OX40 agonist ivuxolimab. CDR3 residues: CASSPRTGANYGYTF. The CDR3 DNA is TGTGCCAGCTCACCTAGGACAGGAGCTAACTATGGCTACACCTTC.